These 23 T cell receptor beta chains came from one sample sequenced in a study of cytomegalovirus exposure and HLA in healthy donors. PCR used 60 Vbeta primers and 13 Jbeta primers. Here immunoSEQ multiplex PCR was the method, and the copy in TCRdb shows in-frame clones only, minus some. The sample lists about 150,000 clones; 70% to 80% were seen once. Sequencing used PBMCs. The receptors were gathered from a woman in her thirties or forties in good health and CMV-seronegative.

The V and J genes are TRBV4-3 and TRBJ2-1; the match to TRBD2 covers 8 bases. This CDR3 spans 15 amino acids. With V trimmed by 1 base and J by 7 bases, 6 bases remained unmatched. CDR1 is LGHNA and CDR2 is YSLEER in the germline V gene. CDR3 in DNA: TGCGCCAGCAGCCAAGTTGGGCGGGAGGATAATGAGCAGTTCTTC. This sequence encodes CASSQVGREDNEQFF.

The V call is TRBV4-1, the J call TRBJ2-3; TRBD1 might be the D (6 bases). The germline V and J ends were trimmed by 6 bases and 1 base, with 11 bases remaining between them. This CDR3 comprises 14 residues. The germline V gene has CDR1 MGHRA and CDR2 YSYEKL. This chain's CDR3 is CASSEDRRTDTQYF. The CDR3 region has the DNA TGCGCCAGCAGTGAGGACAGACGCACAGATACGCAGTATTTT.

The chain employs TRBV29-1 and TRBJ2-2; TRBD1 matches at 9 bases. This CDR3 spans 13 amino acids. Trimming took 5 bases from V and 7 from J; bases not matched to a gene: 5. CDR1 is SQVTM and CDR2 is ANQGSEA in the germline V gene. Here the CDR3 DNA reads TGCAGCGTTAGGGGACAGGGCGGCGGGGAGCTGTTTTTT. This translates into CSVRGQGGGELFF.

The chain links TRBV7-6 to TRBJ1-1, with D possibly being TRBD1 (5 bases). The V gene lost 5 bases and the J gene lost 1 base, with 11 bases spanning the gap. Germline values: CDR1 SGHVS, CDR2 FNYEAQ. The CDR3 loop spans 14 amino acids. CDR3 DNA sequence: TGTGCCAGCAGCCCACGACAGAGGAACACTGAAGCTTTCTTT. Its protein is CASSPRQRNTEAFF.

The CDR3 is CASSLLGRSAYNEQFF. CDR3 in DNA: TGTGCCAGCAGCCTCTTGGGGCGAAGTGCCTACAATGAGCAGTTCTTC. The gene calls are TRBV9 and TRBJ2-1; the D gene is possibly TRBD1 (5 bases). The ends were cut back, 4 bases at V and 2 bases at J, with 16 bases in the middle. This CDR3 spans 16 amino acids. CDR1 and CDR2 (germline): SGDLS, YYNGEE.

The rearrangement joins TRBV7-8 to TRBJ2-1, with 7 bases identical to TRBD2. Losses at the gene ends were 6 bases for V and 9 bases for J; bases not matched to a gene: 8. The germline V gene encodes CDR1 SGHVS and CDR2 FQNEAQ. The length of the CDR3 is 13 residues. The CDR3 reads CASRAGTTVEQFF. The CDR3 DNA reads TGTGCCAGCAGGGCCGGGACTACGGTTGAGCAGTTCTTC.

The gene calls are TRBV4-3 and TRBJ2-2, with 7 positions matching TRBD2. This CDR3 region has 17 residues. Germline CDR1 LGHNA, CDR2 YSLEER. V was pared by 0 bases and J by 1 base, with 5 bases of the junction left unmatched. The chain's CDR3 is CASSQDWPSGNTGELFF. Written as DNA, the CDR3 is TGCGCCAGCAGCCAAGATTGGCCTAGCGGGAACACCGGGGAGCTGTTTTTT.

The chain is built from TRBV7-2 and TRBJ2-7; maybe TRBD2 (5 bases). The CDR3 runs 15 residues. Trimming took off 5 bases at V and 6 bases at J, with 20 bases between the two ends. Germline CDR1 is SGHTA and CDR2 is FQGNSA. The CDR3 coding sequence is TGTGCCAGCAGCCCAGAGGTGGGCGGAGCGGCCGAGCAGTACTTC. It translates to CASSPEVGGAAEQYF.

The chain uses TRBV4-3 and TRBJ2-1, with D perhaps TRBD2 (5 bases). CDR1 is LGHNA and CDR2 is YSLEER in the germline V gene. V was cut by 8 bases and J by 1 base, with 15 bases left in between. The CDR3 spans 15 residues. The CDR3 DNA is TGCGCCAGCGGCTATACTAGTGCGTCCTACAATGAGCAGTTCTTC. Translated: CASGYTSASYNEQFF.

The rearrangement joins TRBV28 to TRBJ2-1; possibly TRBD2 for D (7 bases). V dropped 3 bases and J dropped 2 bases, with 20 bases sitting between them. CDR3 length equals 18 residues. Germline CDR1 reads MDHEN; CDR2 reads SYDVKM. CDR3 coding DNA: TGTGCCAGCAGTTTCCCCCTTGGGGGCGGGAGCGCCTACAATGAGCAGTTCTTC. The encoded protein is CASSFPLGGGSAYNEQFF. Filled out from reference TRBV28 and TRBJ2-1, the complete variable domain reads DVKVTQSSRYLVKRTGEKVFLECVQDMDHENMFWYRQDPGLGLRLIYFSYDVKMKEKGDIPEGYSVSREKKERFSLILESASTNQTSMYLCASSFPLGGGSAYNEQFFGPGTRLTVL.

As regards this clone: The junction shows a germline mismatch at one end, possibly a read error. This chain uses TRBV27 with TRBJ2-4, with 10 bases lining up with TRBD2. Germline V lookup: CDR1 MNHEY, CDR2 SMNVEV (reference sequence). CDR3 length equals 17 residues. The CDR3 here is CASSLASGRGGKNSQYF. The CDR3 DNA reads as TGTGCCAGCAGTTTGGCTAGCGGGAGAGGTGGCAAAAACAGTCAGTACTTC.

The sample holds one count of this clone. This rearrangement joins TRBV4-3 to TRBJ2-7; D is perhaps TRBD2 (6 bases). The CDR3 loop spans 15 amino acids. Trimming removed 1 base at V and 4 bases at J, with 14 bases between. Per the germline V gene, CDR1 is LGHNA and CDR2 is YSLEER. The CDR3 sequence: CASSQAIGGLYEQYF. In nucleotides, the CDR3 is TGCGCCAGCAGCCAAGCGATTGGGGGACTTTACGAGCAGTACTTC.

This clone was seen once. The V call is TRBV21-1, the J call TRBJ2-7; the table's D call, TRBD1, was not checked against the DNA. TRBV21-1 corresponds to a pseudogene. The CDR3 totals 14 residues. CDR3 DNA sequence: TGTGCCACCCCCCGGGACAGGGGATCTTGCGAGCAGTACTTC. Translating it yields CATPRDRGSCEQYF.

This chain links TRBV4-1 with TRBJ1-3; D unresolved. The CDR3 sequence is 14 residues long. V dropped 8 bases and J dropped 0 bases, with 11 bases sitting between them. Germline loops: CDR1 MGHRA, CDR2 YSYEKL. CDR3 nucleotides: TGCGCCAGCGGGCACGAAACCTCTGGAAACACCATATATTTT. It translates to CASGHETSGNTIYF.

The J gene is TRBJ2-3, the V gene TRBV4-1; the match to TRBD1 covers 7 bases. This CDR3 contains 16 residues. From germline, CDR1 is MGHRA and CDR2 YSYEKL. V trimming: 3 bases; J trimming: 3 bases; junction bases outside the gene matches: 9. The CDR3, as DNA: TGCGCCAGCAGCCACGAGACAGGGTTTCGAACAGATACGCAGTATTTT. As protein: CASSHETGFRTDTQYF.

This rearrangement joins TRBV4-1 to TRBJ2-6; maybe TRBD1 (5 bases). This CDR3 is built from 12 residues. Germline-derived CDR1 and CDR2 are MGHRA and YSYEKL. With 5 bases removed from V and 6 bases from J, the gap between germline ends came to 5 bases. The CDR3 nucleotides are TGCGCCAGCAGCGGGGCGGCCAACGTCCTGACTTTC. This sequence encodes CASSGAANVLTF.

The genes are TRBV28 and TRBJ2-4; TRBD1 matches at 9 bases. The CDR3 is made up of 15 amino acids. Germline V lookup: CDR1 MDHEN, CDR2 SYDVKM. J was trimmed by 2 bases and V by 9 bases; bases with no gene match: 8. The CDR3 DNA follows: TGTGCCAGTGGGACAGGGAGGGGAACCAAAAACATTCAGTACTTC. Translating gives CASGTGRGTKNIQYF.

V usage is TRBV19 and J usage is TRBJ1-6; the D gene is possibly TRBD1 (6 bases). Trimming pared 3 bases from V and 5 bases from J, leaving 17 bases between. From germline, CDR1 is LNHDA and CDR2 SQIVND (reference sequence). The CDR3 spans 17 residues. CDR3 sequence (DNA): TGTGCCAGTAGTATCCAATCCCTCGGGACAAATAATTCACCCCTCCACTTT. It yields the protein CASSIQSLGTNNSPLHF.

There are a few counts of this clone. The chain is built from TRBV6-6 and TRBJ2-3, with 10 bases that match TRBD2. This CDR3 is built from 13 residues. V trimming: 7 bases; J trimming: 13 bases; junction bases outside the gene matches: 11. Germline lookup yields CDR1 MNHNY and CDR2 SVGAGI (reference sequence). For the CDR3, the DNA is TGTGCCAGCATCCCCCCGGGACTAGCGATTAAGTATTTT. The encoded protein is CASIPPGLAIKYF.

The chain is built from TRBV7-2 and TRBJ1-2, with 9 bases aligning to TRBD1. The CDR3 contains 16 residues. The V segment lost 1 base and the J segment 2 bases; nucleotides outside the gene matches: 5. The germline V gene encodes CDR1 SGHTA and CDR2 FQGNSA. CDR3: CASSLGRDRVNYGYTF. The CDR3 bases are TGTGCCAGCAGCTTAGGGCGGGACAGGGTAAACTATGGCTACACCTTC.

The rearrangement links TRBV5-1 to TRBJ2-2, with D unresolved. This CDR3 has 16 amino acids. V was trimmed by 4 bases and J by 4 bases, leaving 17 bases between them. Germline CDR1 is SGHRS and CDR2 is YFSETQ. The CDR3 region has the DNA TGCGCCAGCAGCCCCCTGTCAATCGTCGGCACCGGGGAGCTGTTTTTT. This encodes CASSPLSIVGTGELFF.

V is TRBV5-1 and J is TRBJ1-1; 12 bases match TRBD1. CDR1 SGHRS and CDR2 YFSETQ come from the germline V gene. V dropped 2 bases and J dropped 11; count of bases not matched to a gene: 10. This CDR3 comprises 15 residues. CDR3 protein: CASSFLPGTGGEAFF. CDR3 DNA: TGCGCCAGCAGCTTCCTACCCGGGACAGGGGGCGAGGCTTTCTTT. Complete variable domain (other parts from reference TRBV5-1 and TRBJ1-1): KAGVTQTPRYLIKTRGQQVTLSCSPISGHRSVSWYQQTPGQGLQFLFEYFSETQRNKGNFPGRFSGRQFSNSRSEMNVSTLELGDSALYLCASSFLPGTGGEAFFGQGTRLTVV.

The chain uses TRBV4-1 and TRBJ2-2; D gene ambiguous. V lost 3 bases and J lost 10, with 24 bases in between. The CDR3 totals 17 residues. Germline CDR1 MGHRA, CDR2 YSYEKL. The CDR3 region is CASSHALTVVLAEELFF. The CDR3 DNA reads as TGCGCCAGCAGCCATGCTCTAACAGTCGTTCTGGCCGAGGAGCTGTTTTTT.